The 6 T cell receptor beta chains in this list originate from one sample, sequenced in a study of cytomegalovirus exposure and HLA in healthy donors. TCRdb's copy holds only in-frame clones and misses some; the assay was immunoSEQ multiplex PCR. In the table there are about 250,000 clones, more than 75% of which are singletons. What was sequenced was PBMCs. The receptor source for this set is a man between 18 and 35 years old in good health and CMV-seropositive.

The J gene is TRBJ2-5, the V gene TRBV25-1; the D is unclear. CDR3 length: 16 residues. The V end lost 0 bases, the J end lost 5 bases, and 16 bases lay between the germline ends. Germline V gene sequence: CDR1 MGHDK, CDR2 SYGVNS. CDR3 bases: TGTGCCAGCAGTGAATATAAACCTTTCCCGCCCGAGACCCAGTACTTC. It codes for CASSEYKPFPPETQYF.

The chain is built from TRBV10-2 and TRBJ1-2; TRBD1 agrees at 9 bases. CDR1 and CDR2 from the germline V gene are WSHSY and SAAADI. This CDR3 comprises 17 residues. V lost 9 bases, J lost 6 bases, and 20 bases stayed unmatched. CDR3 nucleotides: TGCGCCAGTTATGACCGGACAGGGGACCTAAAAAGGCATGGCTACACCTTC. This encodes CASYDRTGDLKRHGYTF.

The V call is TRBV27, the J call TRBJ1-4; tentative D call: TRBD1 (6 bases). The germline V and J ends were trimmed by 5 bases and 10 bases, with 17 bases remaining between them. Germline CDR1 is MNHEY and CDR2 is SMNVEV (reference sequence). This CDR3 region has 14 residues. The CDR3 coding sequence is TGTGCCAGCAGTCTTAACACAGGGTCGGGAAAACTGTTTTTT. Residues: CASSLNTGSGKLFF.

The chain carries TRBV28 and TRBJ1-5, with unresolved D. The germline gives CDR1 MDHEN, CDR2 SYDVKM. Trimming left V 2 bases short and J 0 bases short, with 14 bases between. This CDR3 is 17 amino acids long. The CDR3 protein is CASSLPLTGSSNQPQHF. In DNA, the CDR3 is TGTGCCAGCAGTTTACCCCTAACGGGCTCTAGCAATCAGCCCCAGCATTTT.

V is TRBV4-3 and J is TRBJ2-1, with 7 bases that match TRBD2. Germline CDR1 LGHNA, CDR2 YSLEER. The V gene end was trimmed by 0 bases and the J gene end by 8 bases; junction bases not matched to a gene: 4. This CDR3 has 14 amino acids. The DNA for the CDR3 is TGCGCCAGCAGCCAAGATGGGGAGGGCGATGAGCAGTTCTTC. It codes for CASSQDGEGDEQFF.

V gene TRBV7-7 combines with J gene TRBJ2-5; tentatively, D is TRBD2 (5 bases). V lost 2 bases, J lost 1 base, and 14 bases lay in between. Germline assignment: CDR1 SSHAT and CDR2 FNYEAQ (reference sequence). The CDR3 runs to 16 residues. For the CDR3, the DNA is TGTGCCAGCAGCTTATTTTCGGCGGACTCCCAAGAGACCCAGTACTTC. The encoded protein is CASSLFSADSQETQYF.